Each of the 5 T cell receptor beta chains below was sequenced from the same sample in a study of CD8+ T cells in alopecia areata. Extraction and reverse transcription of RNA yielded cDNA as the sequencing template. The method was immunoSEQ multiplex PCR; TCRdb's version includes in-frame clones alone and lacks a portion of them. The repertoire consists of more than 110,000 clones, with around three fifths occurring once and the leading ten covering roughly 6.7%. The source material was CD4+ T cells sorted from blood, sampled at week 0. Receptors originate from a human donor with alopecia areata.

This clone turned up a few times. V and J are TRBV18 and TRBJ1-5; D perhaps matches TRBD1 (6 bases). V lost 4 bases and J 2 bases, leaving 6 bases between the germline ends. The length of the CDR3 is 13 residues. The V gene's germline CDR1 is KGHSH and CDR2 LQKENI. The CDR3 sequence: CASSQGGNQPQHF. The CDR3 bases are TGTGCCAGCTCACAGGGGGGCAATCAGCCCCAGCATTTT.

The chain combines TRBV4-2 with TRBJ1-2; perhaps TRBD1 as D (5 bases). The CDR3 loop spans 14 amino acids. Trimming took 0 bases from V and 0 from J, leaving 5 bases between them. Germline CDR1 is LGHNA and CDR2 is YNFKEQ. CDR3 region: CASSQDRANYGYTF. CDR3 nucleotides: TGTGCCAGCAGCCAAGACAGGGCTAACTATGGCTACACCTTC.

The V and J genes are TRBV6-5 and TRBJ1-4; D gene uncertain. This CDR3 spans 12 amino acids. The germline V and J ends were trimmed by 2 bases and 10 bases, with 8 bases remaining between them. Germline assignment: CDR1 MNHEY and CDR2 SVGAGI. CDR3 bases: TGTGCCAGCAGTTACAAGGGTCGAAAACTGTTTTTT. It yields the protein CASSYKGRKLFF.

This chain uses TRBV2 with TRBJ2-2; TRBD2 matches at 8 bases. CDR3 size: 14 residues. V was clipped by 5 bases and J by 1 base; unmatched bases: 0. The germline V gene has CDR1 SNHLY and CDR2 FYNNEI. The CDR3 nucleotides read TGTGCCAGCAGTAGCGGGGGGAACACCGGGGAGCTGTTTTTT. The encoded protein is CASSSGGNTGELFF.

J is TRBJ1-4 and V is TRBV30, with no clear D. V was pared by 6 bases and J by 7 bases, with 21 bases between. The CDR3 is 15 amino acids. Germline V gives CDR1 GTSNPN, CDR2 SVGIG (reference sequence). The CDR3 DNA reads as TGTGCCTGCTCCTCGGGCGGCCAGAAGGGTGAAAAACTGTTTTTT. Its protein is CACSSGGQKGEKLFF.